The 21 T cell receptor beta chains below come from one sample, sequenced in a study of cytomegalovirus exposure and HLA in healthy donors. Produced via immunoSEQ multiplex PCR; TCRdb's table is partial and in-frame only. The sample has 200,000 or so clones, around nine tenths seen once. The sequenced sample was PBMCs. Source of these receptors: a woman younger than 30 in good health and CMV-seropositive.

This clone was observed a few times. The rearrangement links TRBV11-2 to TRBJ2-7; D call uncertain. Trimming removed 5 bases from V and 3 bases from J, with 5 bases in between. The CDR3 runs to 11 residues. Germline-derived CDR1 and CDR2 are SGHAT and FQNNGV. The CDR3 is CASSPGYEQYF. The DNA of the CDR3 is TGTGCCAGCAGCCCGGGCTACGAGCAGTACTTC.

DNA for the CDR3: TGTGCCAGCAGCGTAGTGGGCATTACGAACACTGAAGCTTTCTTT. Translating gives CASSVVGITNTEAFF. The chain couples TRBV9 to TRBJ1-1; no clear D gene. CDR3 length: 15 amino acids. Germline CDR1 SGDLS, CDR2 YYNGEE. With 0 bases removed from V and 1 base from J, the gap between germline ends came to 10 bases.

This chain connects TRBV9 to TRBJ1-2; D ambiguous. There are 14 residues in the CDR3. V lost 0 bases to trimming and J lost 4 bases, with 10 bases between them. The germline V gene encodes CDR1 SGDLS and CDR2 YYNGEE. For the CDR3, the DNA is TGTGCCAGCAGCGTAGTTGAGGGAACCTATGGCTACACCTTC. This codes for CASSVVEGTYGYTF.

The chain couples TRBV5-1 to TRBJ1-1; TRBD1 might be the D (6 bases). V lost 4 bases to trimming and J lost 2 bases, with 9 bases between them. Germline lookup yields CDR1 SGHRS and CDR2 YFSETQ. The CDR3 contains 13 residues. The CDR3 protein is CASSLGTNTEAFF. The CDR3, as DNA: TGCGCCAGCAGCCTCGGGACAAACACTGAAGCTTTCTTT.

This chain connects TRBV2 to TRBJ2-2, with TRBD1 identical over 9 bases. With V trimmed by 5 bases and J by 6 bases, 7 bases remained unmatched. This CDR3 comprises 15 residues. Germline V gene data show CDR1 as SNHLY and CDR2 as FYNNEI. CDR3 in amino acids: CASSLPGQGSGELFF. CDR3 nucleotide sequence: TGTGCCAGCAGTCTACCGGGACAGGGCTCCGGGGAGCTGTTTTTT.

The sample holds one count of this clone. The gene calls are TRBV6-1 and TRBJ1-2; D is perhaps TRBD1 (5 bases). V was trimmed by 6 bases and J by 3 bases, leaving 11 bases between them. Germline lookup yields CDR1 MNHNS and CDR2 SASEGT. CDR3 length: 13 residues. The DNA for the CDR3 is TGTGCCAGCAGGCCCAGGGCAGACTATGGCTACACCTTC. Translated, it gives CASRPRADYGYTF.

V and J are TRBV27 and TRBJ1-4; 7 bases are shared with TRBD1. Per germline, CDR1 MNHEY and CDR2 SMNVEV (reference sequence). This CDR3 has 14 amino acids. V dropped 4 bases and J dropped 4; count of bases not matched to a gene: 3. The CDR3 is CASSSGQFNEKLFF. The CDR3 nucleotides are TGTGCCAGCAGTTCGGGACAGTTTAATGAAAAACTGTTTTTT. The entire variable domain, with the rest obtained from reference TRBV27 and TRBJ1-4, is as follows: EAQVTQNPRYLITVTGKKLTVTCSQNMNHEYMSWYRQDPGLGLRQIYYSMNVEVTDKGDVPEGYKVSRKEKRNFPLILESPSPNQTSLYFCASSSGQFNEKLFFGSGTQLSVL.

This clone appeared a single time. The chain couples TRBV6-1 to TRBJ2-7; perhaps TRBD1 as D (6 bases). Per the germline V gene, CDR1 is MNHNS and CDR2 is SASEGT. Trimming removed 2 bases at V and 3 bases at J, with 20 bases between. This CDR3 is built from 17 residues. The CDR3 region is CASSEQVRVRTVYEQYF. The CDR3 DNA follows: TGTGCCAGCAGTGAACAGGTCAGGGTAAGGACAGTCTACGAGCAGTACTTC.

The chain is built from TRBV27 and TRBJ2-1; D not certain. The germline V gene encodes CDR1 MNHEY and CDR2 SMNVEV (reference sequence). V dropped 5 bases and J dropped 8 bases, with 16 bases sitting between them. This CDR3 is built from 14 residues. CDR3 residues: CASSTTPLSDEQFF. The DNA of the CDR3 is TGTGCCAGCAGTACCACCCCGCTAAGTGATGAGCAGTTCTTC.

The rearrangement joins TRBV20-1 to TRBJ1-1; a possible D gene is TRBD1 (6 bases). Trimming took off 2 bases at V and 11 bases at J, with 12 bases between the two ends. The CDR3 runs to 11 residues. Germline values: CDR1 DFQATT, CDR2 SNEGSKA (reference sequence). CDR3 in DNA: TGCAGTGCTAGATGGGGGGGGCCGGCTTTCTTT. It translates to CSARWGGPAFF.

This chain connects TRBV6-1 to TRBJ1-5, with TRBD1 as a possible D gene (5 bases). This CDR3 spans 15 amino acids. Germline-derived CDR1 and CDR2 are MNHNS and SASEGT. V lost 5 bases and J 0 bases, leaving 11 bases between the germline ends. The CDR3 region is CASSTGSVSNQPQHF. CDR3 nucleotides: TGTGCCAGCAGTACAGGATCTGTTAGCAATCAGCCCCAGCATTTT.

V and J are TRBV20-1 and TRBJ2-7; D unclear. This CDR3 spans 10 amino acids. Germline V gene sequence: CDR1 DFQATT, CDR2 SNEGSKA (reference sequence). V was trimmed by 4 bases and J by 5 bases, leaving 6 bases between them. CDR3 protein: CSATYNEQYF. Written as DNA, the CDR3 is TGCAGTGCTACCTATAACGAGCAGTACTTC.

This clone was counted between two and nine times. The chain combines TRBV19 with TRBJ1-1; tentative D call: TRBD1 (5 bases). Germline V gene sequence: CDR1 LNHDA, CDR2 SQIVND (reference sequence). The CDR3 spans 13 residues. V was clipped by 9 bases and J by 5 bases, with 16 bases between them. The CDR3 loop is CASRRGLKTEAFF. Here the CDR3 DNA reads TGTGCCAGCAGGCGGGGGTTAAAGACTGAAGCTTTCTTT. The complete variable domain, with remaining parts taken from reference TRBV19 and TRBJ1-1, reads DGGITQSPKYLFRKEGQNVTLSCEQNLNHDAMYWYRQDPGQGLRLIYYSQIVNDFQKGDIAEGYSVSREKKESFPLTVTSAQKNPTAFYLCASRRGLKTEAFFGQGTRLTVV.

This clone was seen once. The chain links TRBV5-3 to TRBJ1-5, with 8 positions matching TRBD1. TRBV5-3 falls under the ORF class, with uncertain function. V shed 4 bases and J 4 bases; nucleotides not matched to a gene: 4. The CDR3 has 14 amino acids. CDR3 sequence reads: CARSADRANQPQHF. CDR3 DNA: TGTGCCAGAAGCGCGGACAGGGCAAATCAGCCCCAGCATTTT.

The CDR3 is CAWSGDTGEQFF. As DNA, the CDR3 is TGTGCCTGGAGTGGGGACACGGGGGAGCAGTTCTTC. The J gene is TRBJ2-1, the V gene TRBV30; D may be TRBD1 (6 bases). The CDR3 contains 12 residues. V lost 1 base and J 10 bases, leaving 11 bases between the germline ends. Germline V gene sequence: CDR1 GTSNPN, CDR2 SVGIG (reference sequence).

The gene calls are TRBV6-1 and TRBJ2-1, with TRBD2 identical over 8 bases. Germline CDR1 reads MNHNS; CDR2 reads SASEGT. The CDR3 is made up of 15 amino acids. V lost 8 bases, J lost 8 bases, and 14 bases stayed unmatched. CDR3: CASRVRGREGDEQFF. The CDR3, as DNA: TGTGCCAGCCGGGTCCGAGGACGGGAGGGGGATGAGCAGTTCTTC.

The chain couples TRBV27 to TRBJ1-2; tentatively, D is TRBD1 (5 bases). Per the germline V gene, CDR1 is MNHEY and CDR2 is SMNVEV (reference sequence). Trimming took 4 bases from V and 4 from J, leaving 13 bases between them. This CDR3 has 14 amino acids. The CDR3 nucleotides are TGTGCCAGCAGTTCCAGCAGGGAGGGCTATGGCTACACCTTC. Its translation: CASSSSREGYGYTF.

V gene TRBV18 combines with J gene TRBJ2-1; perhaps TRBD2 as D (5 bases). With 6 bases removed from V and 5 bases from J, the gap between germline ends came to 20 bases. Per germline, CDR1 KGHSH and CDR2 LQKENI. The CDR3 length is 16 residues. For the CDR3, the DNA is TGTGCCAGCTCGAGGGTTTCGGGGTACGGGCACAATGAGCAGTTCTTC. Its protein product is CASSRVSGYGHNEQFF.

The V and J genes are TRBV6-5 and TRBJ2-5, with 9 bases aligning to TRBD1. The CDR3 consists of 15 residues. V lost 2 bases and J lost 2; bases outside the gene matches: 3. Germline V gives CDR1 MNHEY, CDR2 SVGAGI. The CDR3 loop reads CASSYPGQGQETQYF. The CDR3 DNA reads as TGTGCCAGCAGTTACCCTGGACAGGGGCAAGAGACCCAGTACTTC.

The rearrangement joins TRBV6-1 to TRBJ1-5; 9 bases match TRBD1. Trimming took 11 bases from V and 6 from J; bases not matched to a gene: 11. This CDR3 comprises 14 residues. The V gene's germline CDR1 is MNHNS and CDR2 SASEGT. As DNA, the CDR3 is TGTGCCCCCAAGGGGACAGGGTTTATTCAGCCCCAGCATTTT. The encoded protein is CAPKGTGFIQPQHF.

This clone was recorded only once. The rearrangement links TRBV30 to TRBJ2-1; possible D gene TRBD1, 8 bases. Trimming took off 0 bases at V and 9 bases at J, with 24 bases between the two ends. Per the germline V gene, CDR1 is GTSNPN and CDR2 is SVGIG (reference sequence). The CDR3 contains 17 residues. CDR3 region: CAWSVRDYRGGWGEQFF. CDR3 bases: TGTGCCTGGAGTGTACGGGACTACAGGGGGGGCTGGGGTGAGCAGTTCTTC. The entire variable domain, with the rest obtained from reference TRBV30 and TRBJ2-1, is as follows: SQTIHQWPATLVQPVGSPLSLECTVEGTSNPNLYWYRQAAGRGLQLLFYSVGIGQISSEVPQNLSASRPQDRQFILSSKKLLLSDSGFYLCAWSVRDYRGGWGEQFFGPGTRLTVL.